The 17 T cell receptor beta chains in this list originate from one sample, sequenced in a study of CD8 T cells in ankylosing spondylitis. TCRdb called the 5' RACE reads again in MiXCR, with one record for every CDR3 protein. The data contain some 300,000 distinct CDR3 sequences, less than 25% of them singletons. Sample: blood, either unsorted or a sorted T cell fraction (not recorded which). The receptors come from a female donor with ankylosing spondylitis or in good health (not recorded which).

The chain couples TRBV15 to TRBJ2-1; the match to TRBD1 covers 9 bases. With 0 bases clipped from V and 13 bases from J, the junction kept 4 bases outside the gene matches. Germline lookup yields CDR1 LNHNV and CDR2 YYDKDF (reference sequence). This CDR3 spans 13 amino acids. The CDR3 nucleotides read TGTGCCACCAGCAGAGACACGGGACAGGGACAGTTCTTC. Its protein is CATSRDTGQGQFF.

The CDR3 nucleotides read TGTGCCAGCAGCCAAGGTCCTAGCGGAAGGTACGAGCAGTACTTC. Translation: CASSQGPSGRYEQYF. The chain employs TRBV3-1 and TRBJ2-7; 7 bases agree with TRBD2. The CDR3 loop spans 15 amino acids. Losses at the gene ends were 1 base for V and 4 bases for J; bases not matched to a gene: 7. Germline CDR1 is LGHDT and CDR2 is YNNKEL (reference sequence).

The gene calls are TRBV12-3 or TRBV12-4 and TRBJ2-3; D possibly corresponds to TRBD2 (5 bases). The CDR3 loop spans 16 amino acids. The V and J ends lost 2 bases and 1 base respectively, with 13 bases between them. The DNA of the CDR3 is TGTGCCAGCAGTTTATTGTCGGGATTTCGCACAGATACGCAGTATTTT. Protein product: CASSLLSGFRTDTQYF.

This clonotype was counted only a few times. V is TRBV6-2 or TRBV6-3 and J is TRBJ2-1, with TRBD2 as a possible D gene (5 bases). Trimming took 4 bases from V and 4 from J, leaving 11 bases between them. The CDR3 runs to 14 residues. The V gene's germline CDR1 is MNHEY and CDR2 SVGEGT. CDR3 protein: CASSSGSGYNEQFF. Here the CDR3 DNA reads TGTGCCAGCAGTTCGGGATCGGGATACAATGAGCAGTTCTTC.

Many counts were recorded for this clonotype. The chain employs TRBV15 and TRBJ1-1; D is uncertain. CDR3 length equals 15 residues. Germline V gives CDR1 LNHNV, CDR2 YYDKDF (reference sequence). V lost 0 bases to trimming and J lost 10 bases, with 18 bases between them. The CDR3 DNA reads TGTGCCACCAGCAGAGATTTAGCGGGAACCCTGGGAGCTTTCTTT. Translating it yields CATSRDLAGTLGAFF.

CDR3 in amino acids: CASRHLFGGSKAGELFF. CDR3 coding DNA: TGTGCCAGCAGACACCTCTTCGGCGGGAGTAAAGCCGGGGAGCTGTTTTTT. The chain recombines TRBV11-1 with TRBJ2-2; 7 nucleotides align to TRBD2. Germline V gene sequence: CDR1 SGHAT, CDR2 FQDESV (reference sequence). This CDR3 has 17 amino acids. With V trimmed by 6 bases and J by 6 bases, 16 bases remained unmatched.

This chain's CDR3 is CASSRKGPPQYF. CDR3 DNA: TGTGCCAGCAGTCGAAAGGGCCCCCCCCAGTACTTC. This chain connects TRBV28 to TRBJ2-5; no firm D call. Germline CDR1 is MDHEN and CDR2 is SYDVKM. The ends were cut back, 5 bases at V and 9 bases at J, with 13 bases in the middle. The CDR3 is 12 amino acids.

This chain uses TRBV6-1 with TRBJ2-6; 7 bases match TRBD1. Germline V lookup: CDR1 MNHNS, CDR2 SASEGT. The CDR3 spans 16 residues. V lost 8 bases and J lost 2; bases outside the gene matches: 9. CDR3 bases: TGTGCCAGCTCCTACACAACAGGGGCTGGGGCCAACGTCCTGACTTTC. Amino acid sequence: CASSYTTGAGANVLTF.

The sample holds a few counts of this clonotype. This chain links TRBV10-3 with TRBJ1-2; 8 bases are a match to TRBD1. With V trimmed by 6 bases and J by 0 bases, 3 bases remained unmatched. Germline CDR1 reads ENHRY; CDR2 reads SYGVKD. The CDR3 covers 14 residues. CDR3 in amino acids: CAIRGTGANYGYTF. The DNA for the CDR3 is TGTGCCATCAGGGGGACAGGAGCTAACTATGGCTACACCTTC.

This chain connects TRBV9 to TRBJ2-1, with 11 bases matching TRBD2. CDR3 length equals 17 residues. Germline CDR1 SGDLS, CDR2 YYNGEE. V shed 4 bases, J shed 0 bases, and the junction held 6 bases outside the gene matches. CDR3 amino acids: CASSLGLAEASYNEQFF. CDR3 bases: TGTGCCAGCAGCCTGGGACTAGCGGAGGCCTCCTACAATGAGCAGTTCTTC.

This clonotype was found many times. The rearrangement uses TRBV10-1 and TRBJ2-1; 9 bases agree with TRBD2. Losses at the gene ends were 5 bases for V and 6 bases for J; bases not matched to a gene: 5. This CDR3 is 14 amino acids long. Germline lookup yields CDR1 WNHNN and CDR2 SYGVQD (reference sequence). The DNA for the CDR3 is TGCGCCAGCAGTATGGCGGGAGGGCTCAATGAGCAGTTCTTC. It codes for CASSMAGGLNEQFF.

Details on this clonotype: A much larger clone differs by one base, so this may be a read error. The V and J genes are TRBV12-3 or TRBV12-4 and TRBJ2-7; D is unresolved. The CDR3 totals 13 residues. Between the trimmed V and J ends, which lost 3 bases and 6 bases, there was a span of 12 bases. CDR3 DNA: TGTGCCAGCAGTTTTTGGGGTGTGGGCGAGCAGTACTTC. Translation gives CASSFWGVGEQYF.

The V gene is TRBV4-3, the J gene TRBJ2-3, with 8 bases lining up with TRBD1. CDR3 length equals 16 residues. Germline loops: CDR1 LGHNA, CDR2 YSLEER. Trimming cost V 4 bases and J 1 base; bases outside gene matches: 7. The CDR3 spells CASSLGQGGGTDTQYF. The DNA of the CDR3 is TGCGCCAGCAGCCTCGGACAGGGCGGGGGCACAGATACGCAGTATTTT.

The chain recombines TRBV6-2 or TRBV6-3 with TRBJ1-6; D gene uncertain. Germline V gene data show CDR1 as MNHEY and CDR2 as SVGEGT. CDR3 length: 15 residues. Trimming left V 4 bases short and J 7 bases short, with 14 bases between. In DNA, the CDR3 is TGTGCCAGCAGTTCCGCAGTGACTAGGAATTCACCCCTCCACTTT. Protein product: CASSSAVTRNSPLHF.

This clonotype was seen a few times. The chain carries TRBV12-3 or TRBV12-4 and TRBJ2-1; no firm D call. V was cut by 5 bases and J by 8 bases, with 16 bases left in between. The CDR3 is 14 amino acids. The CDR3: CASSPRLPWDEQFF. DNA of the CDR3: TGTGCCAGCAGTCCCCGGCTTCCGTGGGATGAGCAGTTCTTC.

This clonotype has just one count. The rearrangement links TRBV20-1 to TRBJ2-1, with 7 nucleotides matching TRBD2. Germline trimming cut 6 bases from V and 0 bases from J; bases unmatched to any gene: 11. Germline CDR1 and CDR2: DFQATT and SNEGSKA (reference sequence). The CDR3 runs to 16 residues. CDR3 DNA: TGCAGTGCAACCCGACTAGCCCTCCTCTCCTACAATGAGCAGTTCTTC. Its translation: CSATRLALLSYNEQFF.

This clonotype showed up many times. The genes are TRBV5-6 and TRBJ2-7; 13 bases map to TRBD2. Unmatched junction bases numbered 5, after V lost 4 bases and J lost 4 bases. Germline CDR1 SGHDT, CDR2 YYEEEE. This CDR3 is built from 15 residues. CDR3 sequence reads: CASSPLAGGPYEQYF. For the CDR3, the DNA is TGTGCCAGCAGCCCACTAGCGGGAGGGCCTTACGAGCAGTACTTC.